Listed below are T cell receptor beta chains from one sample, sequenced in a study of CD8+ T cells in alopecia areata. The repertoire was sequenced with immunoSEQ multiplex PCR; TCRdb's copy has only in-frame clones and lacks some. The repertoire has roughly 250,000 clones, roughly two thirds of them found once; the top ten carry around 1.2%. This specimen was CD4+ T cells sorted from blood, taken at week 0. These TCRs come from a human donor with alopecia areata. Each CDR3 is given with its conserved first and last residue. A D gene is named only where the DNA matches it firmly. Clone size, where shown, is once, few, many, or a class for clones that have expanded.

>TRBV30|TRBJ2-4|.|TRBD1
CAYTQGEKNIQYF
TGTGCCTACACACAGGGGGAGAAAAACATTCAGTACTTC
>TRBV29-1|TRBJ1-1|.|.
CSVEPGVTEAFF
TGCAGCGTTGAACCAGGGGTCACTGAAGCTTTCTTT
>TRBV27|TRBJ1-6|.|.
CASREMSYNSPLHF
TGTGCCAGCAGGGAAATGTCCTATAATTCACCCCTCCACTTT
>TRBV2|TRBJ2-5|.|TRBD2
CASSGRTSAQETQYF
TGTGCCAGCAGTGGCCGGACTAGCGCGCAAGAGACCCAGTACTTC
>TRBV29-1|TRBJ2-2|.|TRBD1
CSVGNRTGGTGELFF
TGCAGCGTTGGGAACCGGACAGGGGGCACCGGGGAGCTGTTTTTT
>TRBV2|TRBJ2-1|.|.
CASTRWGNEQFF
TGTGCCAGCACGCGCTGGGGGAATGAGCAGTTCTTC
>TRBV4-3|TRBJ2-2|.|.
CASSQEGDNTGELFF
TGCGCCAGCAGCCAAGAGGGAGATAACACCGGGGAGCTGTTTTTT
>TRBV4-1|TRBJ1-5|.|.
CASSQDRGRYQPQHF
TGCGCCAGCAGCCAGGACAGAGGGAGATATCAGCCCCAGCATTTT
>TRBV18|TRBJ2-7|.|.
CASSPLGGTEVYEQYF
TGTGCCAGCTCACCTCTAGGAGGGACGGAGGTCTACGAGCAGTACTTC
>TRBV6-5|TRBJ2-3|few|TRBD2
CASSTLAGMPDTQYF
TGTGCCAGCTCCACACTAGCGGGCATGCCAGATACGCAGTATTTT
>TRBV19|TRBJ2-7|.|.
CASREAGSYKQYF
TGTGCCAGTAGAGAGGCAGGATCCTACAAGCAGTACTTC
>TRBV9|TRBJ2-6|.|.
CASSAPGSGANVLTF
TGTGCCAGCAGCGCCCCGGGCTCTGGGGCCAACGTCCTGACTTTC
>TRBV10-2|TRBJ2-2|.|TRBD2
CASSETSGDTGELFF
TGCGCCAGCAGTGAGACTAGCGGGGACACCGGGGAGCTGTTTTTT
>TRBV29-1|TRBJ2-2|.|.
CSVPLGYPGELFF
TGCAGCGTCCCCCTCGGCTACCCCGGGGAGCTGTTTTTT
>TRBV29-1|TRBJ2-3|.|.
CSVEKGAAPRGDTQYF
TGCAGCGTTGAAAAAGGGGCGGCCCCCCGTGGGGATACGCAGTATTTT
>TRBV9|TRBJ1-6|.|.
CASSEGVNNSPLHF
TGTGCCAGCAGCGAAGGAGTAAATAATTCACCCCTCCACTTT
>TRBV7-2|TRBJ2-1|.|.
CASSLAGRGYNEQFF
TGTGCCAGCAGCTTAGCCGGGCGGGGATACAATGAGCAGTTCTTC
>TRBV19|TRBJ2-1|few|.
CASNTPGDYNEQFF
TGTGCCAGTAACACCCCGGGAGACTACAATGAGCAGTTCTTC
>TRBV25-1|TRBJ2-5|.|TRBD1
CASRETGSETRYF
TGTGCCAGCAGAGAGACAGGGTCGGAGACCCGGTACTTC
>TRBV28|TRBJ1-4|few|.
CASSLRTEKLFF
TGTGCCAGCAGTTTGAGGACTGAAAAACTGTTTTTT
>TRBV15|TRBJ2-7|.|.
CATSWIKSGKQYF
TGTGCCACCAGCTGGATCAAGTCCGGCAAGCAGTACTTC
>TRBV7-7|TRBJ2-2|once|TRBD1
CASSWDRGTGELFF
TGTGCTAGCAGCTGGGACAGGGGCACCGGGGAGCTGTTTTTT
>TRBV6-5|TRBJ2-1|.|.
CASSLRPRNEQFF
TGTGCCAGCAGCCTTCGCCCCCGTAATGAGCAGTTCTTC
>TRBV29-1|TRBJ1-4|.|TRBD1
CSAGQGDEKLFF
TGCAGCGCCGGACAGGGGGATGAAAAACTGTTTTTT
>TRBV29-1|TRBJ2-1|few|TRBD2
CSVEIAGGITIEQFF
TGCAGCGTTGAAATAGCGGGGGGGATCACGATTGAGCAGTTCTTC
>TRBV7-9|TRBJ1-1|.|.
CASSLTSLGDTEAFF
TGTGCCAGCAGCTTAACAAGTCTTGGGGACACTGAAGCTTTCTTT
>TRBV30|TRBJ1-1|.|.
CAWKGNTEAFF
TGTGCCTGGAAAGGGAACACTGAAGCTTTCTTT
>TRBV15|TRBJ2-3|.|.
CATSSPYPPDTQYF
TGTGCCACCAGCAGCCCTTATCCGCCAGATACGCAGTATTTT
>TRBV15|TRBJ2-4|.|.
CATSLFRNIQYF
TGTGCCACCAGCTTATTTAGAAACATTCAGTACTTC
>TRBV5-6|TRBJ1-6|.|.
CASSLGPPRGSNSPLHF
TGTGCCAGCAGCTTGGGACCCCCTAGGGGGTCTAATTCACCCCTCCACTTT
>TRBV5-6|TRBJ1-6|.|.
CASSLVSSGSYNSPLHF
TGTGCCAGCAGCTTGGTCAGTTCAGGATCCTATAATTCACCCCTCCACTTT
>TRBV19|TRBJ2-5|.|TRBD2
CASRTSGEQETQYF
TGTGCCAGTAGGACTAGCGGGGAGCAAGAGACCCAGTACTTC
>TRBV5-6|TRBJ2-1|.|TRBD2
CASSPGGDAVNNEQFF
TGTGCCAGCAGCCCGGGAGGGGATGCGGTGAACAATGAGCAGTTCTTC
>TRBV15|TRBJ2-2|few|TRBD1
CATSRRSQGARTGELFF
TGTGCCACCAGCCGACGCTCTCAGGGGGCGCGTACCGGGGAGCTGTTTTTT
>TRBV30|TRBJ1-6|once|.
CAWSPGQFNSPLHF
TGTGCCTGGAGCCCTGGACAGTTTAATTCACCCCTCCACTTT
>TRBV7-8|TRBJ1-2|.|.
CASSLSPDDASTF
TGTGCCAGCAGCTTGTCCCCGGATGATGCTAGCACCTTC
>TRBV4-3|TRBJ2-6|few|.
CASSQEWGLSGANVLTF
TGCGCCAGCAGCCAAGAATGGGGGCTCTCTGGGGCCAACGTCCTGACTTTC
>TRBV9|TRBJ2-3|.|.
CASSVAGRTDTQYF
TGTGCCAGCAGCGTAGCGGGCCGCACAGATACGCAGTATTTT
>TRBV29-1|TRBJ2-3|.|.
CSVLMEGDTQYF
TGCAGCGTGCTCATGGAGGGGGATACGCAGTATTTT
>TRBV2|TRBJ1-2|.|.
CATGGGNYGYTF
TGTGCCACGGGAGGGGGTAACTATGGCTACACCTTC
>TRBV27|TRBJ1-1|.|.
CASSPSRGAVSSAFF
TGTGCCAGCAGCCCCTCCCGGGGGGCAGTTTCTTCAGCTTTCTTT
>TRBV5-6|TRBJ1-2|.|.
CASTKPGPNYGYTF
TGTGCCAGCACCAAACCGGGCCCTAACTATGGCTACACCTTC
>TRBV9|TRBJ2-5|.|TRBD2
CASSPTGGMETQYF
TGTGCCAGCAGCCCCACGGGGGGGATGGAGACCCAGTACTTC
>TRBV2|TRBJ2-1|few|.
CARGNIEQFF
TGTGCCAGGGGGAATATTGAGCAGTTCTTC
>TRBV5-1|TRBJ1-6|.|.
CASSLQAQEPLHF
TGCGCCAGCAGCTTGCAGGCCCAAGAACCCCTCCACTTT
>TRBV2|TRBJ1-3|.|.
CASRVSGNTIYF
TGTGCCAGCAGGGTCTCTGGAAACACCATATATTTT
>TRBV30|TRBJ1-4|few|.
CAWSVTDSNEKLFF
TGTGCCTGGAGTGTAACGGACAGTAATGAAAAACTGTTTTTT
>TRBV7-2|TRBJ2-3|.|TRBD2
CASSSGLAGGDTQYF
TGTGCCAGCAGCTCGGGACTAGCTGGGGGAGATACGCAGTATTTT
>TRBV2|TRBJ1-5|.|.
CASGDSNQPQHF
TGTGCCAGCGGGGATAGCAATCAGCCCCAGCATTTT
>TRBV7-6|TRBJ2-5|.|.
CASGPLGGTQGSQYF
TGTGCCAGCGGGCCGCTCGGGGGCACCCAAGGGTCCCAGTACTTC
>TRBV5-1|TRBJ2-5|few|.
CASSLVLEGQETQYF
TGCGCCAGCAGCTTGGTGCTGGAGGGCCAAGAGACCCAGTACTTC
>TRBV6-5|TRBJ2-1|.|.
CASRADKSYNEQFF
TGTGCCAGCAGAGCCGACAAGTCCTACAATGAGCAGTTCTTC